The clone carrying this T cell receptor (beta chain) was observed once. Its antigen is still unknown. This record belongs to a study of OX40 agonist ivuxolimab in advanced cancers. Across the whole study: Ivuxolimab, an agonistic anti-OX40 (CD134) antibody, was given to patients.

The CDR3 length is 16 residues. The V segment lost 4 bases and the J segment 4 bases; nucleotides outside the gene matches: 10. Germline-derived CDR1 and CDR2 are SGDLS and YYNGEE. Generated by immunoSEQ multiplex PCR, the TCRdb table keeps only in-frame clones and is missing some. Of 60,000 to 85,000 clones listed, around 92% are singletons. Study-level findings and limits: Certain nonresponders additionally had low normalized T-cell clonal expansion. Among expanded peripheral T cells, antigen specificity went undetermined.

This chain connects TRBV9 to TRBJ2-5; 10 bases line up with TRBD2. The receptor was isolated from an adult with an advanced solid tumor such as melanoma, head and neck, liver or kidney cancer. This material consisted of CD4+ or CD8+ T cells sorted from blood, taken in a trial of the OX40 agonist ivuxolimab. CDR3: CASSPRLAGGRETQYF. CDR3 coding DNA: TGTGCCAGCAGCCCGCGATTAGCGGGGGGCCGAGAGACCCAGTACTTC.